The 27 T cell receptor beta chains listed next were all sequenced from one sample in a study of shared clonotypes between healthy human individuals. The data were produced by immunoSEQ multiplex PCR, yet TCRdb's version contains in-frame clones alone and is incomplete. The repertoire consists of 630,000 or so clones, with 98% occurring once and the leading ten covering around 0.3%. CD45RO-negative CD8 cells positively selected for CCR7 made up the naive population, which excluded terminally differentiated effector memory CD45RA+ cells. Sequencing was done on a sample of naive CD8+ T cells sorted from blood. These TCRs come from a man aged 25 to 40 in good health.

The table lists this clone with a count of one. As DNA, the CDR3 is TGTGCCAGCAGCTTAGCTTTGGGGATGAACACTGAAGCTTTCTTT. Translated: CASSLALGMNTEAFF. The rearrangement joins TRBV7-8 to TRBJ1-1; D gene unclear. Germline assignment: CDR1 SGHVS and CDR2 FQNEAQ. This CDR3 has 15 amino acids. Trimming cost V 0 bases and J 0 bases, with 8 bases left between them.

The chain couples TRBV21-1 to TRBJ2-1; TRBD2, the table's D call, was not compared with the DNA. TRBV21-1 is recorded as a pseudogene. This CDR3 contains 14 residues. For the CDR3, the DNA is TGTGCCAGCAGCAGGCAGCGGGAGGGTCGTGAGCAGTTCTTC. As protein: CASSRQREGREQFF.

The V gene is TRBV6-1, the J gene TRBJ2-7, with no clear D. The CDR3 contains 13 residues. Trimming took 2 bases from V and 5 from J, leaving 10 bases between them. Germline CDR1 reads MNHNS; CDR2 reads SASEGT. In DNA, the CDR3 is TGTGCCAGCAGTGAATCTTCCAGACACGAGCAGTACTTC. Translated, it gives CASSESSRHEQYF.

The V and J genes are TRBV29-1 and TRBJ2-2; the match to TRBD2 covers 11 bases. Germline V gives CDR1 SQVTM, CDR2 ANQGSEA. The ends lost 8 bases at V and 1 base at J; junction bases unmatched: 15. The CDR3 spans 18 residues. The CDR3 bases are TGCAGCACGGAGAGGCTAGCGGGAGGTAGTTTGAACACCGGGGAGCTGTTTTTT. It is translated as CSTERLAGGSLNTGELFF.

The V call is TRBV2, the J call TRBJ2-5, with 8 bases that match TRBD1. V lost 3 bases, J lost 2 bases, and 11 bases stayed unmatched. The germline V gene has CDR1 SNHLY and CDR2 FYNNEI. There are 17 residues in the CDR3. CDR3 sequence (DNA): TGTGCCAGCAGTGAGTCGTGGACAGGGAAGTGGCAAGAGACCCAGTACTTC. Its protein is CASSESWTGKWQETQYF.

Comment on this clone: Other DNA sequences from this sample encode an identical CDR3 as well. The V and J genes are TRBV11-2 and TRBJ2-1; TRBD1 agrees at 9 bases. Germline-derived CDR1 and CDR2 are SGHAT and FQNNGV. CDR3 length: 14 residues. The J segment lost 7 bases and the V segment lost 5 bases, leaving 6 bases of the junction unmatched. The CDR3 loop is CASSPGQGWNEQFF. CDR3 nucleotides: TGTGCCAGCAGCCCTGGACAGGGGTGGAATGAGCAGTTCTTC.

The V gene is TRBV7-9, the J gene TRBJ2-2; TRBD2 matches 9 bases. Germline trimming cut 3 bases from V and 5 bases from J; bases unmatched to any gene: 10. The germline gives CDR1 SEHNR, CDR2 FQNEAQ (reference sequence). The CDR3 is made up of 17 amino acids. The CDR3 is CASSFPSGAVRTGELFF. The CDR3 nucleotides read TGTGCCAGCAGCTTCCCTAGCGGGGCAGTACGAACCGGGGAGCTGTTTTTT.

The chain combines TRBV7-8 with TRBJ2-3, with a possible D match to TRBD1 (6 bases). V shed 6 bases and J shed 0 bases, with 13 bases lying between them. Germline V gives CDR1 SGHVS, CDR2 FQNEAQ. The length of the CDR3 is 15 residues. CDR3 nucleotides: TGTGCCAGCAGTCACAGGGACCTTAGCACAGATACGCAGTATTTT. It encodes CASSHRDLSTDTQYF. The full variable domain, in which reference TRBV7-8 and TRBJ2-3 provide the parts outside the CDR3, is GAGVSQSPRYKVAKRGQDVALRCDPISGHVSLFWYQQALGQGPEFLTYFQNEAQLDKSGLPSDRFFAERPEGSVSTLKIQRTQQEDSAVYLCASSHRDLSTDTQYFGPGTRLTVL.

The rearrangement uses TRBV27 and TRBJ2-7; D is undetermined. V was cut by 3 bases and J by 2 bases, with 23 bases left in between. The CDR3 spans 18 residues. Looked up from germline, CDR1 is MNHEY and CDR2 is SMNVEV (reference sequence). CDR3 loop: CASSFQQPIPPNTYEQYF. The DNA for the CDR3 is TGTGCCAGCAGTTTCCAACAGCCCATCCCTCCAAACACCTACGAGCAGTACTTC.

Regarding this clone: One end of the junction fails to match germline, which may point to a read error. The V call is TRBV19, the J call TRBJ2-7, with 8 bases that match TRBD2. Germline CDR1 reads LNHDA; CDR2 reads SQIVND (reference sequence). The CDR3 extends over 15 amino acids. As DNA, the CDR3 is TGTGCCAGTAGTATAGCCGGGAGGGCCTCCGACGAGCAGTACTTC. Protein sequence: CASSIAGRASDEQYF.

CDR3 region: CASSLDRGHEQFF. Written as DNA, the CDR3 is TGTGCCAGCAGCTTAGATAGAGGGCATGAGCAGTTCTTC. The rearrangement joins TRBV7-2 to TRBJ2-1; D perhaps matches TRBD2 (5 bases). V dropped 1 base and J dropped 8 bases, with 9 bases sitting between them. Germline V gives CDR1 SGHTA, CDR2 FQGNSA. The CDR3 length is 13 residues.

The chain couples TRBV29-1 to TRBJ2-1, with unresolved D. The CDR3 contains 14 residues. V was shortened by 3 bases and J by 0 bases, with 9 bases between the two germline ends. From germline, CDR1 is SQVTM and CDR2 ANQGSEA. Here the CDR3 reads CSVDVVSSYNEQFF. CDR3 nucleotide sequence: TGCAGCGTTGATGTGGTAAGCTCCTACAATGAGCAGTTCTTC.

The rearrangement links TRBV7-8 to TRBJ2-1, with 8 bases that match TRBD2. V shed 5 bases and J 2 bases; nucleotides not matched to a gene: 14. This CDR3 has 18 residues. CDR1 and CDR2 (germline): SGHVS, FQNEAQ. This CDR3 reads CASSQRGELAVTYNEQFF. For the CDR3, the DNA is TGTGCCAGCAGCCAACGGGGCGAACTAGCGGTTACCTACAATGAGCAGTTCTTC.

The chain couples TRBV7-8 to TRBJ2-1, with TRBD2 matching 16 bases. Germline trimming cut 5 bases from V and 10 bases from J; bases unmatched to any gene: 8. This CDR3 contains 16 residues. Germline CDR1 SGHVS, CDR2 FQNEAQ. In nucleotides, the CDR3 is TGTGCCAGCAGCAAACCGGGACTAGCGGGAGGGGGGGAGCAGTTCTTC. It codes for CASSKPGLAGGGEQFF.

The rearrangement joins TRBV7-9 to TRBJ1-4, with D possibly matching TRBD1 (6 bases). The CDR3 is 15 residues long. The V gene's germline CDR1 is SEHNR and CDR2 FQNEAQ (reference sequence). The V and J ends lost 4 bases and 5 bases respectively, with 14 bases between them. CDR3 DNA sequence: TGTGCCAGCAGCTCCAGGGGTAGTCGAAATGAAAAACTGTTTTTT. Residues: CASSSRGSRNEKLFF.

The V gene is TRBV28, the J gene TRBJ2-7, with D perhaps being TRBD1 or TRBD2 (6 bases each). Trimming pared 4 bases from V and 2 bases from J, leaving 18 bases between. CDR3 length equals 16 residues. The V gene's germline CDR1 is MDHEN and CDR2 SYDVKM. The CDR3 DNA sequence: TGTGCCAGCAGTTCCACGGGGGACAACGGACCCTACGAGCAGTACTTC. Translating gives CASSSTGDNGPYEQYF.

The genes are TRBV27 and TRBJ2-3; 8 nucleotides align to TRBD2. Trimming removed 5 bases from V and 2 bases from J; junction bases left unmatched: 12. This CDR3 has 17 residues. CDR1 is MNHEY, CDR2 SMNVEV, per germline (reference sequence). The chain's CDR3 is CASSPYEGREDTDTQYF. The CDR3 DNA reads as TGTGCCAGCAGTCCTTACGAGGGGCGGGAGGACACAGATACGCAGTATTTT.

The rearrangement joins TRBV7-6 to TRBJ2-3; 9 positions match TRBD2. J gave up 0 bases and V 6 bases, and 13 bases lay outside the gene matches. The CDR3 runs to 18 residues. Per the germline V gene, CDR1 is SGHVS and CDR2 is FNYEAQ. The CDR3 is CASRPGTSHERSTDTQYF. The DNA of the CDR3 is TGTGCCAGCAGACCAGGGACTAGCCATGAACGTAGCACAGATACGCAGTATTTT. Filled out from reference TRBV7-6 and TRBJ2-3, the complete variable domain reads GAGVSQSPRYKVTKRGQDVALRCDPISGHVSLYWYRQALGQGPEFLTYFNYEAQQDKSGLPNDRFSAERPEGSISTLTIQRTEQRDSAMYRCASRPGTSHERSTDTQYFGPGTRLTVL.

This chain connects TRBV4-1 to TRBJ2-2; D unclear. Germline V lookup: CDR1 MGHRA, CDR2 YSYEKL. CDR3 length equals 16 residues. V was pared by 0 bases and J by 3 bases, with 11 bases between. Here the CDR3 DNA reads TGCGCCAGCAGCCAAGAGTGGGTCGTGGACACCGGGGAGCTGTTTTTT. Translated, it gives CASSQEWVVDTGELFF.

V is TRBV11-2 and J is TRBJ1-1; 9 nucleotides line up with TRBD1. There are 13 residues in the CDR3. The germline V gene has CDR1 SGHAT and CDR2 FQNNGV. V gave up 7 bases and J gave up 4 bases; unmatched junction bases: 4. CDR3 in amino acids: CASNRGPGTEAFF. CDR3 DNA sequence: TGTGCCAGCAACAGGGGGCCCGGCACTGAAGCTTTCTTT.

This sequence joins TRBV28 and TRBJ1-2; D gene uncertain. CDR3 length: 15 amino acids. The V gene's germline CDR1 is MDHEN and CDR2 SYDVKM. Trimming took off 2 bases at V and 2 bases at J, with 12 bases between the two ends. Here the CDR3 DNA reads TGTGCCAGCAGTTTAGTGTCGCGGAAAAACTATGGCTACACCTTC. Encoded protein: CASSLVSRKNYGYTF.

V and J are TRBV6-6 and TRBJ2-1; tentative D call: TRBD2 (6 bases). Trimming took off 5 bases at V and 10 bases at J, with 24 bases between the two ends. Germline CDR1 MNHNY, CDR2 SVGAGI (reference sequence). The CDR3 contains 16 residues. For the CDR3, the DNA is TGTGCCAGCAGTCACACCAGGGAAGGGAGGCCCAAGGAGCAGTTCTTC. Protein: CASSHTREGRPKEQFF.

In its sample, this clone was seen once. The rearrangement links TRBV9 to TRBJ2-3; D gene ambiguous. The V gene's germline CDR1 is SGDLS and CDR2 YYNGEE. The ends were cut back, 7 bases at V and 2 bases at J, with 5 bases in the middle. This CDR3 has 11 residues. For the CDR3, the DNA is TGTGCCAGCGGAACCACAGATACGCAGTATTTT. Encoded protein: CASGTTDTQYF.

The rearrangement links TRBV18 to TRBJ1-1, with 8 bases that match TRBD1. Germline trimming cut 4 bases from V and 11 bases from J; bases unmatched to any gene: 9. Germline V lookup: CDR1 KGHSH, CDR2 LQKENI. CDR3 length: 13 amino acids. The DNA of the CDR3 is TGTGCCAGCTCACTGGGGACAGGTGAAATGGCTTTCTTT. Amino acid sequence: CASSLGTGEMAFF.

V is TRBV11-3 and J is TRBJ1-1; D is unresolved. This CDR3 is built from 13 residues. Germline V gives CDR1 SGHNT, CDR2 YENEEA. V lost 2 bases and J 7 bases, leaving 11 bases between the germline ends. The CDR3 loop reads CASSLRGNGEAFF. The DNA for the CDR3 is TGTGCCAGCAGCTTACGGGGTAATGGTGAAGCTTTCTTT.

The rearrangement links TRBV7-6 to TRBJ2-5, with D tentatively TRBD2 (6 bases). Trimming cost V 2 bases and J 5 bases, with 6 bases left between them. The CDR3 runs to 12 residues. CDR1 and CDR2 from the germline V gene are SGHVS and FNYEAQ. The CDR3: CASSLSGETQYF. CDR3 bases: TGTGCCAGCAGCTTAAGCGGGGAGACCCAGTACTTC.

CDR3 loop: CSAPGLAGGAQETQYF. The CDR3 DNA reads as TGCAGCGCCCCGGGACTAGCGGGAGGTGCCCAAGAGACCCAGTACTTC. V usage is TRBV29-1 and J usage is TRBJ2-5, with TRBD2 matching 15 bases. Germline V lookup: CDR1 SQVTM, CDR2 ANQGSEA. Unmatched junction bases numbered 7, after V lost 7 bases and J lost 1 base. The CDR3 is 16 residues long.